This record looks at one T cell receptor (beta chain) sequence and its context. What it binds is not known. Autoimmune disease history or systemic immunosuppression was exclusionary. TCRdb's table, derived via immunoSEQ multiplex PCR, lists solely in-frame clones and lacks some. The top ten clones hold approximately 46% of a sample with roughly 9,200 clones, roughly 70% of them seen once. This specimen belongs to a study of OX40 agonist ivuxolimab in advanced cancers. Across the whole study: From about 20 to 80 years was the age range, with a mean of about 56 years, and approximately 80% were male. Whole-study results and caveats: Certain nonresponders additionally had low normalized T-cell clonal expansion. Clonal expansion was seen in CD4+ and CD8+ blood T cells by week 6 at 0.1 to 3.0 mg/kg.

Germline assignment: CDR1 MNHEY and CDR2 SVGAGI. V lost 0 bases and J lost 0, with 8 bases in between. This CDR3 is 15 amino acids long. The source is an adult with an advanced solid tumor such as melanoma, head and neck, liver or kidney cancer. Sequencing was performed on CD4+ or CD8+ T cells sorted from blood, taken in a trial of the OX40 agonist ivuxolimab. The rearrangement uses TRBV6-5 and TRBJ1-1; D is perhaps TRBD1 (5 bases). This CDR3 reads CASSYSPGLNTEAFF. The CDR3 coding sequence is TGTGCCAGCAGTTACTCGCCGGGACTGAACACTGAAGCTTTCTTT.